This entry concerns a single T cell receptor beta chain. The CDR3 has 15 residues. V trimming: 5 bases; J trimming: 2 bases; junction bases outside the gene matches: 7. In germline, CDR1 is LNHDA, CDR2 SQIVND (reference sequence). The record originates from a study of T-cell reconstitution after alpha-beta-depleted transplantation in children. A library of TCRbeta sequences, prepared with unique molecular identifiers, was generated. A single record per CDR3 protein comes from TCRdb applying MiXCR to the PCR reads. The sample carries about half a million distinct CDR3 sequences, approximately 12% recorded once.

The source of this sequence is a human donor who donated a stem cell graft to a child with combined immunodeficiency. The sample in question was PBMCs from the stem cell graft donor, obtained from the stem cell graft. The gene calls are TRBV19 and TRBJ2-7, with 9 positions matching TRBD1. The CDR3 is CASSFSGQGTYEQYF. Here the CDR3 DNA reads TGTGCCAGTAGTTTCTCTGGACAGGGGACCTACGAGCAGTACTTC.